Listed here is a single T cell receptor beta chain. This clone was seen ten or more times. Its antigen is unknown. No base quality information exists; no much larger clone differs at one position. Each donor gave one peripheral blood draw, approximately 120 mL on average, collected into heparinised tubes. A BD FACSAria II and a panel including CD45RO, CCR7, CD25, CD127, CD95 and CD27 were used to sort naive, central memory, regulatory and stem cell-like memory CD4+ T cells. A purity above 98% was achieved for all sorted populations. PBMCs were isolated right away by Lymphoprep density gradient centrifugation and were stained directly, without culture. So that batch effects would be minimized, each experiment stained and sorted samples in pairs, pairing one healthy donor with one patient. The data belong to a study of beta chain features in type 1 diabetes (dated by TCRdb to between 2018 and 2020). About the study as a whole: Mean age, gender distribution, total cell number and subset yield were not different between patients and healthy donors. A total of roughly 98,000,000 sorted cells were examined across all samples, and RNA yield correlated strongly with the number of cells per subset. In the study, recently diagnosed type 1 diabetes patients and matched healthy donors were compared on the TCRB repertoires of their sorted circulating CD4+ T cell subsets. Whereas all 30 or so donors provided naive and central memory subsets, regulatory and stem cell-like memory subsets were isolated from just 8 patients and about eight healthy donors.

The entire amount of isolated RNA was reverse transcribed using the High Capacity cDNA Reverse Transcription Kit, so the sequenced TCRB transcripts were expressed ones. Deep immunoSEQ sequencing was performed on naive, central memory and regulatory T cell samples, with an average of roughly 4 million total reads per sample. After sorted cells were lysed in RLT buffer, RNA was extracted with DNase-treated RNeasy Micro or Mini kits, with the choice depending on cell number. To prevent cross-contamination, every cell subset was processed on its own, while patient and healthy donor samples were processed together. Using the immunoSEQ multiplex PCR, TCRB sequences were amplified from cDNA into 87-bp fragments spanning the CDR3 region. The amplicons were sequenced using the Illumina HiSeq platform. On the study's bioinformatics: Synthetic template baselines were used to correct PCR bias computationally, reads within Hamming distance 2 were collapsed together, and singletons that could not be merged were discarded. By aligning reads against IMGT, V, D and J genes, CDR3 length, and insertions or deletions at six rearrangement sites were assigned. Clonotype counts were normalized to sorted cell number within each subset before computing true diversity and Gini coefficients with the tcR R package. The overlap coefficient, calculated on TCRB nucleotide sequences, was used to measure repertoire sharing. TCRdb stores this immuneACCESS table with in-frame sequences only. Part of the clones is absent; in the studies checked, under half of the shortfall reflects unresolved V genes, and no reason is known for the rest. V, J and clone size are taken as reported in that table, and D and trimming were inferred from the DNA itself. The sample contains hundreds of thousands of clones, less than 15% of them found a single time. The ten largest clonotypes hold 6.7% of the sample.

Including cysteine and phenylalanine, the CDR3 has 15 amino acids. CDR3 DNA only is kept here, 45 bases in frame from base 1. CDR1 and CDR2, looked up from the germline V gene, are SNHLY and FYNNEI. V loses 4 bases at its end and J loses 4 bases; junction bases beyond the gene matches: 9. Overall study outcomes, separate from this receptor: Shorter templates might be favored by PCR, yet because patient and control samples were amplified and corrected together, any such skew would affect both groups equally. Patients with type 1 diabetes made fewer insertions and deleted more nucleotides at VDJ recombination sites, implying thymic rearrangement abnormalities. Type 1 diabetes patients showed a moderate but significant shortening of TCRB CDR3 length in all four CD4+ subsets. HLA sub-analyses involved small numbers of individuals, so any influence of HLA type on TCRB rearrangement remained unresolved. The naive, central memory and regulatory TCRB repertoires appeared to resemble one another more closely among patients than among healthy donors. Because cDNA rather than genomic DNA was sequenced, highly expressing activated cells could have been over-represented, although no difference in activation and CD3 levels was found between groups.

This TCR was sampled from a man aged 25-40 years in good health. In this chain, TRBV2 is recombined with TRBJ1-1; 7 junctional bases match TRBD1. Sequenced sample: central memory CD4+ T cells from blood. The nucleotide sequence reads TGTGCCAGCAGTGTGAGGGGGCGGATGCCCACTGAAGCTTTCTTT. It is translated as CASSVRGRMPTEAFF.